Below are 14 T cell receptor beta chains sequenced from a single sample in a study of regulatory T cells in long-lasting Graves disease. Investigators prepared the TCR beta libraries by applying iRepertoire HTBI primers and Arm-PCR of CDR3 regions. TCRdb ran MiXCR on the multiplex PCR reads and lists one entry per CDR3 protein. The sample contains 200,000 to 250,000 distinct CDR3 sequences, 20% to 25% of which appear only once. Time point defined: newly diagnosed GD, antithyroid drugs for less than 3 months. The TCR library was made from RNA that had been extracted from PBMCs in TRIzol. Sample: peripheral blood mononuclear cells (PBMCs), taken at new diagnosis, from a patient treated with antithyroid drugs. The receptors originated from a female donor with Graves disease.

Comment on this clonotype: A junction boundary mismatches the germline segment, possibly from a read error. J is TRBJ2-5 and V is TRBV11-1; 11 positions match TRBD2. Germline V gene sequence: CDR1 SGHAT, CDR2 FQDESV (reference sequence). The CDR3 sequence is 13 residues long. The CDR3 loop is CASGTSGQETQYF. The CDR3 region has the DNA TGCGCCAGCGGGACTAGCGGCCAAGAGACCCAGTACTTC.

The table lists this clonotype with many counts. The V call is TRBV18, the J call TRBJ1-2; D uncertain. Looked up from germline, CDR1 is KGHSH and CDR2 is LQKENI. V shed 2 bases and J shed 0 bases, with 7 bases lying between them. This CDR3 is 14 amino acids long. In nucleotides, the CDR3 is TGTGCCAGCTCACCAGTGCAGCCTAACTATGGCTACACCTTC. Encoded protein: CASSPVQPNYGYTF.

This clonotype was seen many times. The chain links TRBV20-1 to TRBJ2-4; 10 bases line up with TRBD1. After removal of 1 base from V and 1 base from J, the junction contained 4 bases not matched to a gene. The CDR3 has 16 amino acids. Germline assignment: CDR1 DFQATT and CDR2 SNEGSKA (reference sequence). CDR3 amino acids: CSARAPGQGAKNIQYF. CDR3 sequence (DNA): TGCAGTGCTAGAGCCCCGGGACAGGGGGCCAAAAACATTCAGTACTTC.

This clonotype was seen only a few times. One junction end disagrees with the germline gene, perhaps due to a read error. This chain's CDR3 is CSVEDPGRRTEASF. CDR3 nucleotide sequence: TGCAGCGTTGAAGACCCAGGGAGGCGGACTGAAGCTTCCTTT. The rearrangement joins TRBV29-1 to TRBJ1-1; tentatively, D is TRBD1 (5 bases). The CDR3 runs 14 residues. Per germline, CDR1 SQVTM and CDR2 ANQGSEA.

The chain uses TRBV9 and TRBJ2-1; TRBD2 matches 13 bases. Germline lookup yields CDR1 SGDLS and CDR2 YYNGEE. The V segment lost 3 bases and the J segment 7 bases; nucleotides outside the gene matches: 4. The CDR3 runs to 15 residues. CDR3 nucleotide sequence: TGTGCCAGCAGCGCGGGACTAGCGGGAAGAAATGAGCAGTTCTTC. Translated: CASSAGLAGRNEQFF.

In nucleotides, the CDR3 is TGTGCCAGCAGCGAGCGGTTGGGACGTTCGACCCTCCACTTT. It encodes CASSERLGRSTLHF. This chain uses TRBV9 with TRBJ1-6, with D perhaps TRBD1 (5 bases). This CDR3 has 14 amino acids. Between the trimmed V and J ends, which lost 3 bases and 14 bases, there was a span of 18 bases. Germline V gene lookup returns CDR1 SGDLS and CDR2 YYNGEE.

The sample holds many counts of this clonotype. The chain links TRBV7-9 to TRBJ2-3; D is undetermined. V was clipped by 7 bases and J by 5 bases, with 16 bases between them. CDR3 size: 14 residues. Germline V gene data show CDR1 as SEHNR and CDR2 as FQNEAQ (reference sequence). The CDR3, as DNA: TGTGCCAGCACCCGTTTGGAGAAGGGAGATACGCAGTATTTT. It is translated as CASTRLEKGDTQYF.

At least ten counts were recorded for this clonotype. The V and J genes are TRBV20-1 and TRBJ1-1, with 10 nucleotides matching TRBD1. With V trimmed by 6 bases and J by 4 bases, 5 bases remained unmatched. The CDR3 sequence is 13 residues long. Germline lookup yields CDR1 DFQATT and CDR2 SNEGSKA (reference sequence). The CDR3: CSATGGWGTEAFF. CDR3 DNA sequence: TGCAGTGCGACAGGGGGCTGGGGCACTGAAGCTTTCTTT.

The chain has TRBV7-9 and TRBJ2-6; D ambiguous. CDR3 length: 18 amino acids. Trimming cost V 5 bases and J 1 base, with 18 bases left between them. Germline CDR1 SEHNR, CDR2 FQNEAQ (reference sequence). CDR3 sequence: CASSRNDRQRSGANVLTF. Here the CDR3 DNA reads TGTGCCAGCAGCCGAAACGACCGTCAGAGATCTGGGGCCAACGTCCTGACTTTC. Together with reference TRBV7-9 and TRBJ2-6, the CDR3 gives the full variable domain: DTGVSQNPRHKITKRGQNVTFRCDPISEHNRLYWYRQTLGQGPEFLTYFQNEAQLEKSRLLSDRFSAERPKGSFSTLEIQRTEQGDSAMYLCASSRNDRQRSGANVLTFGAGSRLTVL.

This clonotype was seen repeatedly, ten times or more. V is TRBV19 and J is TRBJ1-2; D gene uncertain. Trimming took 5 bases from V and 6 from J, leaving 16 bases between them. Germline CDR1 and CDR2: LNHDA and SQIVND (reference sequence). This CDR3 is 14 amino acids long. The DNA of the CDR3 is TGTGCCAGTAGTGAGCATCAAAGGGAGGATGGCTACACCTTC. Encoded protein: CASSEHQREDGYTF. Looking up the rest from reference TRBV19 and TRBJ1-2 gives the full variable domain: DGGITQSPKYLFRKEGQNVTLSCEQNLNHDAMYWYRQDPGQGLRLIYYSQIVNDFQKGDIAEGYSVSREKKESFPLTVTSAQKNPTAFYLCASSEHQREDGYTFGSGTRLTVV.

CDR3 coding DNA: TGTGCCAGTAGGGCGAGACTAGCGGGAGGCCCAGATACGCAGTATTTT. It codes for CASRARLAGGPDTQYF. This chain links TRBV19 with TRBJ2-3; 13 nucleotides align to TRBD2. This CDR3 contains 16 residues. The V segment lost 6 bases and the J segment 4 bases; nucleotides outside the gene matches: 7. Germline values: CDR1 LNHDA, CDR2 SQIVND (reference sequence).

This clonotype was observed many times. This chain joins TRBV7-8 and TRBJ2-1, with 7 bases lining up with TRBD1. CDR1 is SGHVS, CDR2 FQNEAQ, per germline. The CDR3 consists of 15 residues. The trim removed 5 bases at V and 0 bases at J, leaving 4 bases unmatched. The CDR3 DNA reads TGTGCCAGCAGCAAGGGACAGAGCTCCTACAATGAGCAGTTCTTC. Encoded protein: CASSKGQSSYNEQFF.

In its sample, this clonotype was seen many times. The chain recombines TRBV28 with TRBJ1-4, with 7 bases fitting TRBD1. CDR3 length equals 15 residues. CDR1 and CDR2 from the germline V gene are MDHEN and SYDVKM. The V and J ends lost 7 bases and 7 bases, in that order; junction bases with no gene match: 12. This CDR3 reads CASTPGTGEGEKLFF. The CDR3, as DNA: TGTGCCAGCACTCCTGGAACAGGGGAGGGTGAAAAACTGTTTTTT.

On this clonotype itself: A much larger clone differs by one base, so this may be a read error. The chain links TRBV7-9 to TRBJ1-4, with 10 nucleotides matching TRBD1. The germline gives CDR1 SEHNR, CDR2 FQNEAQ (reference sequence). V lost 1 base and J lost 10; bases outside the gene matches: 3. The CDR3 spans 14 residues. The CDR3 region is CASSLETGGGKLFF. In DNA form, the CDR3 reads TGTGCCAGCAGCTTAGAGACAGGGGGCGGAAAACTGTTTTTT.